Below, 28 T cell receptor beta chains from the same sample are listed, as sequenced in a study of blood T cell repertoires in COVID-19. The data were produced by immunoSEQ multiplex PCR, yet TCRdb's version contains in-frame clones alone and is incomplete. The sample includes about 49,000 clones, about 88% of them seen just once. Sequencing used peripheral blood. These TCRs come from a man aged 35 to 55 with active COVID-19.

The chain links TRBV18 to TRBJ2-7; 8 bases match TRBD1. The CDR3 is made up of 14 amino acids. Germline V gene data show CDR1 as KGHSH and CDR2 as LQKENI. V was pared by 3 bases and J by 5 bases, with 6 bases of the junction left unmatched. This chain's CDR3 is CASSPGTGPDEQYF. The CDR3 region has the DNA TGTGCCAGCTCACCCGGGACAGGCCCGGACGAGCAGTACTTC.

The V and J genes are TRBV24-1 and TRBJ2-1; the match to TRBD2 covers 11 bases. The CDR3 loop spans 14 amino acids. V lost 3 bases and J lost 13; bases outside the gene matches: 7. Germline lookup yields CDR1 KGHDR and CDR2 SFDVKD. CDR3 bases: TGTGCCACCAGTGATATGGGACTAGCGGAAAACCAGTTCTTC. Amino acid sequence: CATSDMGLAENQFF.

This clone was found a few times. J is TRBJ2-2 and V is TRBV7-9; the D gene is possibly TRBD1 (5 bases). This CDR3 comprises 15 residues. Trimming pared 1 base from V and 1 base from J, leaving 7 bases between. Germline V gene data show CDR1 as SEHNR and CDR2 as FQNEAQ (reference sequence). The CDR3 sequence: CASSLDRRNTGELFF. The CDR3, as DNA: TGTGCCAGCAGCTTAGACAGGCGGAACACCGGGGAGCTGTTTTTT.

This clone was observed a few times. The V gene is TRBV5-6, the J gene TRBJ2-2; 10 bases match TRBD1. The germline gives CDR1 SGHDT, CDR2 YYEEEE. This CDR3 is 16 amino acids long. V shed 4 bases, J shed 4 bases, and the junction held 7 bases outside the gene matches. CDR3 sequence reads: CASSTGTGAPTGELFF. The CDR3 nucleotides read TGTGCCAGCAGCACGGGGACAGGGGCTCCCACCGGGGAGCTGTTTTTT.

The CDR3 sequence is CASSPTGDSYNEQFF. The CDR3 DNA follows: TGTGCCAGCAGCCCCACAGGGGACTCCTACAATGAGCAGTTCTTC. V and J are TRBV6-2 or TRBV6-3 and TRBJ2-1, with 7 nucleotides matching TRBD1. J was trimmed by 0 bases and V by 6 bases; bases with no gene match: 5. The CDR3 is made up of 15 amino acids. Germline V lookup: CDR1 MNHEY, CDR2 SVGEGT.

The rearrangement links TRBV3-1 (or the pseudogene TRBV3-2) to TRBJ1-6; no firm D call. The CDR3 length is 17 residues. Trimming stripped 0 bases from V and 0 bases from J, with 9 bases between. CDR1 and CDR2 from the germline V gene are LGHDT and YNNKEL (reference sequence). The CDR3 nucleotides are TGTGCCAGCAGCCAAGATCGCGTGAGCTCCTATAATTCACCCCTCCACTTT. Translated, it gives CASSQDRVSSYNSPLHF.

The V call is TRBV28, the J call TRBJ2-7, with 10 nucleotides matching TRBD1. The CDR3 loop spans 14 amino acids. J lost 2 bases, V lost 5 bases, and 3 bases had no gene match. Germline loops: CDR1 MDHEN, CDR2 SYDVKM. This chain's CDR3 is CASSRTGGAYEQYF. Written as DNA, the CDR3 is TGTGCCAGCAGTCGGACAGGGGGGGCCTACGAGCAGTACTTC.

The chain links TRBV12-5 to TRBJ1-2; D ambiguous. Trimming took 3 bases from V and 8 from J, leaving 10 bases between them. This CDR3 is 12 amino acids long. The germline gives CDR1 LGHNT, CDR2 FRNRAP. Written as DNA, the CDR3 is TGTGCTAGTGGTTTCTCGGAGGAGGGCTACACCTTC. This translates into CASGFSEEGYTF.

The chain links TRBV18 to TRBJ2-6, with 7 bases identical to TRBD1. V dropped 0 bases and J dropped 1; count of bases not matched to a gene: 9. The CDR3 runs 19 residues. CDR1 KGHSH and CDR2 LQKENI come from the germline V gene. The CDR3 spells CASSPPRGGYGSGANVLTF. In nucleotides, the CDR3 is TGTGCCAGCTCACCACCGAGAGGGGGCTATGGTTCTGGGGCCAACGTCCTGACTTTC.

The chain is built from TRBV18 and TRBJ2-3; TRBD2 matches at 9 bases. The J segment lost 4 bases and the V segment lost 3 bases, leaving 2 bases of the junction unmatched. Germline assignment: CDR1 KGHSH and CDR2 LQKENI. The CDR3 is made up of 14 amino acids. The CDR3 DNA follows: TGTGCCAGCTCACCCACTAGCGGGCCAGATACGCAGTATTTT. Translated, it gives CASSPTSGPDTQYF. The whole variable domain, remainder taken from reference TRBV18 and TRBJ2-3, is NAGVMQNPRHLVRRRGQEARLRCSPMKGHSHVYWYRQLPEEGLKFMVYLQKENIIDESGMPKERFSAEFPKEGPSILRIQQVVRGDSAAYFCASSPTSGPDTQYFGPGTRLTVL.

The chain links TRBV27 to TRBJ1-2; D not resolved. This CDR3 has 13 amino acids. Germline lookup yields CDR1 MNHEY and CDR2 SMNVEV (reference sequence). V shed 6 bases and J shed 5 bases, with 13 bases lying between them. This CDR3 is CASRSNDGYGYTF. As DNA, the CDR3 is TGTGCCAGCAGAAGTAACGACGGGTATGGCTACACCTTC.

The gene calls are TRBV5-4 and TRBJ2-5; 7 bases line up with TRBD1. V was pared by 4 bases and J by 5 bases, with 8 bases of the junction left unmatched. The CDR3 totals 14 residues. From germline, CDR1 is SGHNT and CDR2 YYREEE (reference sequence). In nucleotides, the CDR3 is TGTGCCAGCAGCGAGAAACAGGGGTGGGAGACCCAGTACTTC. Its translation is CASSEKQGWETQYF.

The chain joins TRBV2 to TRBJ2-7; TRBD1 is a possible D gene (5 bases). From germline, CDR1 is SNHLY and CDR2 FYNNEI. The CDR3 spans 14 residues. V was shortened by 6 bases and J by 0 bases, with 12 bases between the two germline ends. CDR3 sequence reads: CASSVRVLSYEQYF. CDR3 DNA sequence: TGTGCCAGCAGCGTCAGGGTCCTCTCCTACGAGCAGTACTTC.

The CDR3 DNA reads TGCGCCAGCAGCCAAGGACAGGCAAGTTCACCCCTCCACTTT. It codes for CASSQGQASSPLHF. This chain connects TRBV5-1 to TRBJ1-6, with 7 bases fitting TRBD1. V lost 4 bases to trimming and J lost 9 bases; unmatched junction nucleotides: 7. CDR1 is SGHRS and CDR2 is YFSETQ in the germline V gene. There are 14 residues in the CDR3.

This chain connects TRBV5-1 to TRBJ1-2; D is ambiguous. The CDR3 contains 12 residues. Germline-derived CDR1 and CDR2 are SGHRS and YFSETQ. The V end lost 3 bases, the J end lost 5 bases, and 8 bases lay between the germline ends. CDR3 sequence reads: CASSYDTYGYTF. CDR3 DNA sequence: TGCGCCAGCAGCTACGACACTTATGGCTACACCTTC.

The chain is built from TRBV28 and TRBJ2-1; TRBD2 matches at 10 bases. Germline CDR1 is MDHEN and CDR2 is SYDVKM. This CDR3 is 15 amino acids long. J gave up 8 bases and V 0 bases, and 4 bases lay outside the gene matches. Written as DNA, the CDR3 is TGTGCCAGCAGTTTATGGGCTAGCGGGAGAGATGAGCAGTTCTTC. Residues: CASSLWASGRDEQFF.

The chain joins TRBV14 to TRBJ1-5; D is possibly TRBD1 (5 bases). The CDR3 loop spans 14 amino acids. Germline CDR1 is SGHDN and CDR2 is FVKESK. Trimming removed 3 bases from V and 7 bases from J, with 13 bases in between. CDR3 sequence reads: CASSQSGPGQPQHF. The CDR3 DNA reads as TGTGCCAGCAGCCAGTCAGGGCCCGGGCAGCCCCAGCATTTT.

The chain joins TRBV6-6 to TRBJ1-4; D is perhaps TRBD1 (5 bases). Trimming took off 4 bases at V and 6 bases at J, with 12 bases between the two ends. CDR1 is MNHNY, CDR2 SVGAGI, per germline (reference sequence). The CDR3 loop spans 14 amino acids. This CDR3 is CASSSRGSHEKLFF. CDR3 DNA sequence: TGTGCCAGCAGTTCCCGGGGGTCTCATGAAAAACTGTTTTTT.

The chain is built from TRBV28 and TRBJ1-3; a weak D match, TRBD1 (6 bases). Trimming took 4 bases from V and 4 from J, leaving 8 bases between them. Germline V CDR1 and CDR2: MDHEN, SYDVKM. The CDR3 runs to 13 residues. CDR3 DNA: TGTGCCAGCAGTTCTGGACAGGGAAACACCATATATTTT. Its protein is CASSSGQGNTIYF.

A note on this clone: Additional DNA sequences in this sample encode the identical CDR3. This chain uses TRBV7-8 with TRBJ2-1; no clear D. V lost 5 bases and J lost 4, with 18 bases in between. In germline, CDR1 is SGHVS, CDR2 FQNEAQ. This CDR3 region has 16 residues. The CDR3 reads CASSPYGFVTYNEQFF. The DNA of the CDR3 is TGTGCCAGCAGCCCCTATGGCTTCGTGACTTACAATGAGCAGTTCTTC. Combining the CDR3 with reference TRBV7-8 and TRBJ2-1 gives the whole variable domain GAGVSQSPRYKVAKRGQDVALRCDPISGHVSLFWYQQALGQGPEFLTYFQNEAQLDKSGLPSDRFFAERPEGSVSTLKIQRTQQEDSAVYLCASSPYGFVTYNEQFFGPGTRLTVL.

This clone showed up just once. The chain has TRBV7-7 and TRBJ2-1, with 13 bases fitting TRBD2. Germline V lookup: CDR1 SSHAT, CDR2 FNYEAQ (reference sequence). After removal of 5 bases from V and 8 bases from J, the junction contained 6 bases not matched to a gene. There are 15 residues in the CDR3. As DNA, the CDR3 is TGTGCCAGCAGCCCCGGGACTAGCGGGATATATGAGCAGTTCTTC. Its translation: CASSPGTSGIYEQFF. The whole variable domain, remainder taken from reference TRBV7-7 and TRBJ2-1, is GAGVSQSPRYKVTKRGQDVTLRCDPISSHATLYWYQQALGQGPEFLTYFNYEAQPDKSGLPSDRFSAERPEGSISTLTIQRTEQRDSAMYRCASSPGTSGIYEQFFGPGTRLTVL.

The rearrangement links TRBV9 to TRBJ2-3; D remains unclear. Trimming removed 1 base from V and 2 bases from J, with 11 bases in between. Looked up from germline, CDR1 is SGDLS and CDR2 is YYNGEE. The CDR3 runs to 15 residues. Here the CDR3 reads CASSVYPVNTDTQYF. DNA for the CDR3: TGTGCCAGCAGCGTATATCCAGTAAACACAGATACGCAGTATTTT.

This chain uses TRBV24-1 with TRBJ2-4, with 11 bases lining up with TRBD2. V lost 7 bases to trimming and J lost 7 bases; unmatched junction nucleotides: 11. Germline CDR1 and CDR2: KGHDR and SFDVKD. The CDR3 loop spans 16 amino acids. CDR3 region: CATSSTGLAGDNIQYF. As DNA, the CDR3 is TGTGCCACCAGCTCAACCGGACTAGCGGGTGACAACATTCAGTACTTC.

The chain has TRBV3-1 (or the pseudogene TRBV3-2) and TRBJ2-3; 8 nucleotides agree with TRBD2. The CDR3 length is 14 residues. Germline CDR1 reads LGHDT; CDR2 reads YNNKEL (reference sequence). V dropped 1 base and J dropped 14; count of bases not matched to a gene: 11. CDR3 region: CASSQGPGGRESYF. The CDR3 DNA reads TGTGCCAGCAGCCAAGGCCCGGGAGGGAGGGAGTCGTATTTT.

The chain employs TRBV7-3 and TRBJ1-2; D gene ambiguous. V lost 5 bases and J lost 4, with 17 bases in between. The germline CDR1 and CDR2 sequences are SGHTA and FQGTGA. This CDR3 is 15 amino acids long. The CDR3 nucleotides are TGTGCCAGCAGCCCCCCCCGGCACAGCACCTATGGCTACACCTTC. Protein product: CASSPPRHSTYGYTF.

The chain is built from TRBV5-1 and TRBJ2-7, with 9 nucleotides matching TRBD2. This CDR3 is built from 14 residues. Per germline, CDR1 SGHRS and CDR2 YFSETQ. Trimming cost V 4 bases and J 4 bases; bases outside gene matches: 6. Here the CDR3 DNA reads TGCGCCAGCAGCCCCGGGACTAGCCTTTACGAGCAGTACTTC. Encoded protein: CASSPGTSLYEQYF.

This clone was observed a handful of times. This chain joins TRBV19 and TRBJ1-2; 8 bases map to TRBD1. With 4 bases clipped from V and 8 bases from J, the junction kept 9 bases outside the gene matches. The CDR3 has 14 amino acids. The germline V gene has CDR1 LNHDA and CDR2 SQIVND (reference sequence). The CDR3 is CASSTADREDGYTF. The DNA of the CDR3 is TGTGCCAGTAGTACCGCGGACAGGGAAGACGGCTACACCTTC.

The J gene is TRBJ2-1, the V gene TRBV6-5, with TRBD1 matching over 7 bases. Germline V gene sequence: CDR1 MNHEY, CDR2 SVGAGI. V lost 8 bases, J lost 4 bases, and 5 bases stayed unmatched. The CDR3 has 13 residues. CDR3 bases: TGTGCCAGCGCCTTCAGGGGGTACAATGAGCAGTTCTTC. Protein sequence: CASAFRGYNEQFF.